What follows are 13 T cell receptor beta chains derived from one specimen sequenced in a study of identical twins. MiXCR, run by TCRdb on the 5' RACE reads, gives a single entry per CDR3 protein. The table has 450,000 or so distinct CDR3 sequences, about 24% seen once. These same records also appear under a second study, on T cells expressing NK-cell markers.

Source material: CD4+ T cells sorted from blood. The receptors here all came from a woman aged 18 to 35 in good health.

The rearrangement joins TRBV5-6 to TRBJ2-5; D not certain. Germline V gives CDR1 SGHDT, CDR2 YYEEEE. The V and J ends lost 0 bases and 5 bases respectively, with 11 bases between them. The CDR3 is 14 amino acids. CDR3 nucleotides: TGTGCCAGCAGCTTGGAGGGAATAGAGGAGACCCAGTACTTC. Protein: CASSLEGIEETQYF.

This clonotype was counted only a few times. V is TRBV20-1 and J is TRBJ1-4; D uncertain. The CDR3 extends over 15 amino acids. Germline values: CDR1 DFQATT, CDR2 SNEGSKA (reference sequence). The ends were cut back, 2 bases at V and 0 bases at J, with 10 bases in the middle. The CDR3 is CSARPYTTTNEKLFF. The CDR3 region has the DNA TGCAGTGCTAGACCTTACACCACAACTAATGAAAAACTGTTTTTT.

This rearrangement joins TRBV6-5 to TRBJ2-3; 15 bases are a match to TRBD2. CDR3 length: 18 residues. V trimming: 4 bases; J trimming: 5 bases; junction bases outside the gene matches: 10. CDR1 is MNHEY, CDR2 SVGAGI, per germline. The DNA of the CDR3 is TGTGCCAGCAGTTCCGATGGACTAGCGGGGGGGGGGCGAGATACGCAGTATTTT. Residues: CASSSDGLAGGGRDTQYF.

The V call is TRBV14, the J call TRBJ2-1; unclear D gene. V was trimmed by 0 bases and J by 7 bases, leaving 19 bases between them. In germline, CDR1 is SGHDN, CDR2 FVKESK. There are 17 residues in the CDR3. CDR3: CASSQEYLGRWANEQFF. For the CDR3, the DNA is TGTGCCAGCAGCCAAGAATATCTTGGCCGCTGGGCGAATGAGCAGTTCTTC.

The CDR3 region is CASSILGQGNQPQHF. In nucleotides, the CDR3 is TGTGCCAGCAGTATACTGGGACAGGGAAATCAGCCCCAGCATTTT. The chain links TRBV27 to TRBJ1-5; 9 bases map to TRBD1. V was pared by 5 bases and J by 4 bases, with 6 bases of the junction left unmatched. Germline lookup yields CDR1 MNHEY and CDR2 SMNVEV (reference sequence). The CDR3 has 15 amino acids.

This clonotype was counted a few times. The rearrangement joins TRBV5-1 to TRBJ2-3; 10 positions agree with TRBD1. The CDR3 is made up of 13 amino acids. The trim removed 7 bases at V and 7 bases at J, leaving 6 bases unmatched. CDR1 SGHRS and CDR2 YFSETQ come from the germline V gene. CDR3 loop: CASSGTGEYTQYF. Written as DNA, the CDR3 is TGCGCCAGCTCCGGGACAGGGGAATATACGCAGTATTTT.

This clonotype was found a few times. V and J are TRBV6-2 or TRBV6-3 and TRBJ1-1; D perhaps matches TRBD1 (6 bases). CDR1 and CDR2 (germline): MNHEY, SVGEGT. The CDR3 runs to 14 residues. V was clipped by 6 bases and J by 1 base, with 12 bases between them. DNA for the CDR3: TGTGCCAGCAGGAAGACAGGTGCGAACACTGAAGCTTTCTTT. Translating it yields CASRKTGANTEAFF.

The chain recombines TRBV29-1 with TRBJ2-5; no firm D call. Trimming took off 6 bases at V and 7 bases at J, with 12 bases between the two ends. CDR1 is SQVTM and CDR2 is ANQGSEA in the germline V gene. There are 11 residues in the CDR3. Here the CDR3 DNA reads TGCAGCGTGGGCCCGCGCGGGACCCAGTACTTC. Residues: CSVGPRGTQYF.

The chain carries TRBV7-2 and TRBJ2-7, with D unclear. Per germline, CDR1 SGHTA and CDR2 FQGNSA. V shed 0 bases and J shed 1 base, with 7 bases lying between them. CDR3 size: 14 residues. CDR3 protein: CASSLAGKSYEQYF. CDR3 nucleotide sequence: TGTGCCAGCAGCTTAGCAGGGAAATCCTACGAGCAGTACTTC.

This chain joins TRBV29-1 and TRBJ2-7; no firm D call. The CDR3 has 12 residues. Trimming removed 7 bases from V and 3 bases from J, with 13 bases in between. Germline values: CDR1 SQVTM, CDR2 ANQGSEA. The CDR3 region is CSGSSSDYEQYF. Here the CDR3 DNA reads TGCAGCGGGTCATCGAGTGACTACGAGCAGTACTTC.

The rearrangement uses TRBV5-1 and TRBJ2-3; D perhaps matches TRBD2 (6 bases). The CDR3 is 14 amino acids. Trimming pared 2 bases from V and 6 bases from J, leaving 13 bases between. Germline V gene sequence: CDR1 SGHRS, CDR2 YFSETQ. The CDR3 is CASSFGARGDTQYF. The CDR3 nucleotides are TGCGCCAGCAGCTTCGGGGCCCGGGGGGATACGCAGTATTTT.

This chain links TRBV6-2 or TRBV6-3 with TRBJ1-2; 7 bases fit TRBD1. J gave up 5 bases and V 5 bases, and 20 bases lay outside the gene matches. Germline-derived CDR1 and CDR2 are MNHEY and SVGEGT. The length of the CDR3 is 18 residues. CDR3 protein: CASSAGTARIKFGYGYTF. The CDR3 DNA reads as TGTGCCAGCAGTGCCGGGACAGCAAGAATCAAGTTCGGATATGGCTACACCTTC.

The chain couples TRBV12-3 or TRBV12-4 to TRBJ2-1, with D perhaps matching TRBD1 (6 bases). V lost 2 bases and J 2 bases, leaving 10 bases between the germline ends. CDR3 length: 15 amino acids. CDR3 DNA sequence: TGTGCCAGCAGTTTATTAAAGGGGGCCTACAATGAGCAGTTCTTC. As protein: CASSLLKGAYNEQFF.